This passage covers 24 T cell receptor beta chains from one sample sequenced in a study of cytomegalovirus exposure and HLA in healthy donors. The PCR made use of 60 Vbeta and 13 Jbeta primers. Method: immunoSEQ multiplex PCR; TCRdb's copy keeps in-frame clones and lacks some. The sample contains 150,000 or so clones, over 65% of which appear only once. The sequenced sample was PBMCs. Every receptor here comes from a man in his forties or fifties in good health and CMV-seropositive.

This clone was counted only a few times. The chain has TRBV14 and TRBJ2-7; 7 bases are shared with TRBD2. Germline assignment: CDR1 SGHDN and CDR2 FVKESK. This CDR3 is built from 17 residues. V was pared by 1 base and J by 7 bases, with 16 bases of the junction left unmatched. This chain's CDR3 is CASSQVRLQAGSKEQYF. The CDR3 DNA follows: TGTGCCAGCAGCCAAGTACGGCTACAAGCGGGGAGTAAAGAGCAGTACTTC.

V gene TRBV9 combines with J gene TRBJ2-2; no definite D call. This CDR3 has 15 amino acids. The germline V gene has CDR1 SGDLS and CDR2 YYNGEE. V was pared by 5 bases and J by 3 bases, with 14 bases between. The CDR3 DNA sequence: TGTGCCAGCAGTCTGAAACGGGTCGACACCGGGGAGCTGTTTTTT. Residues: CASSLKRVDTGELFF.

The chain recombines TRBV6-4 with TRBJ2-2; D possibly corresponds to TRBD2 (7 bases). The germline CDR1 and CDR2 sequences are MRHNA and SNTAGT. V shed 2 bases and J shed 6 bases, with 13 bases lying between them. This CDR3 region has 15 residues. The CDR3 sequence is CASSDEGGRPGELFF. Here the CDR3 DNA reads TGTGCCAGCAGTGACGAGGGGGGGCGCCCCGGGGAGCTGTTTTTT.

The rearrangement joins TRBV4-2 to TRBJ2-3; 10 nucleotides match TRBD2. This CDR3 region has 18 residues. Germline values: CDR1 LGHNA, CDR2 YNFKEQ. The trim removed 4 bases at V and 5 bases at J, leaving 15 bases unmatched. Written as DNA, the CDR3 is TGTGCCAGCAGCCCGTTAGGCCCACTAGCGGGGAAGAGAGATACGCAGTATTTT. This translates into CASSPLGPLAGKRDTQYF.

This clone was seen a few times. The chain employs TRBV7-6 and TRBJ2-5, with 8 bases that match TRBD2. V dropped 3 bases and J dropped 5; count of bases not matched to a gene: 8. CDR3 length: 15 amino acids. CDR1 and CDR2 (germline): SGHVS, FNYEAQ. Written as DNA, the CDR3 is TGTGCCAGCAGCTTCTCGCCCGGGGGGGCCGAGACCCAGTACTTC. Translating it yields CASSFSPGGAETQYF.

J is TRBJ2-7 and V is TRBV6-5; 8 nucleotides line up with TRBD1. J gave up 3 bases and V 2 bases, and 3 bases lay outside the gene matches. The CDR3 is 14 amino acids. Germline V lookup: CDR1 MNHEY, CDR2 SVGAGI. CDR3 in amino acids: CASSYRDRFYEQYF. In nucleotides, the CDR3 is TGTGCCAGCAGTTACCGGGACAGGTTCTACGAGCAGTACTTC.

The chain uses TRBV5-4 and TRBJ1-4, with 8 positions matching TRBD1. The V segment lost 2 bases and the J segment 5 bases; nucleotides outside the gene matches: 11. The CDR3 totals 17 residues. CDR1 and CDR2 from the germline V gene are SGHNT and YYREEE (reference sequence). The DNA of the CDR3 is TGTGCCAGCAGCTTCCACCCTCCCGGGACAGGCAATGAAAAACTGTTTTTT. Its translation: CASSFHPPGTGNEKLFF.

A few counts support this clone. This chain connects TRBV29-1 to TRBJ2-3, with 12 bases fitting TRBD2. This CDR3 is built from 14 residues. J was trimmed by 1 base and V by 7 bases; bases with no gene match: 3. From germline, CDR1 is SQVTM and CDR2 ANQGSEA. The CDR3 loop is CSALAGGGTDTQYF. In DNA form, the CDR3 reads TGCAGCGCCCTAGCGGGGGGGGGCACAGATACGCAGTATTTT.

The V gene is TRBV9, the J gene TRBJ2-1; 11 nucleotides match TRBD1. Germline V CDR1 and CDR2: SGDLS, YYNGEE. The CDR3 is 16 amino acids. V lost 4 bases and J lost 5; bases outside the gene matches: 8. CDR3: CASSPAGQGADNEQFF. The CDR3, as DNA: TGTGCCAGCAGCCCCGCCGGACAGGGGGCGGACAATGAGCAGTTCTTC.

V and J are TRBV5-4 and TRBJ1-2, with D uncertain. CDR3 length: 15 residues. CDR1 is SGHNT, CDR2 YYREEE, per germline (reference sequence). Deletions cut 2 bases from V and 4 bases from J, with 15 bases between. The CDR3 protein is CASSLDRSGAYGYTF. The CDR3 nucleotides are TGTGCCAGCAGCTTAGACCGGAGCGGCGCCTATGGCTACACCTTC.

This CDR3 is CASRPDRRTNQPQHF. The DNA of the CDR3 is TGTGCCAGCAGGCCGGACAGACGGACCAATCAGCCCCAGCATTTT. The V call is TRBV6-5, the J call TRBJ1-5; a weak D match, TRBD1 (6 bases). V shed 6 bases and J shed 3 bases, with 15 bases lying between them. This CDR3 spans 15 amino acids. Per germline, CDR1 MNHEY and CDR2 SVGAGI.

The gene calls are TRBV6-5 and TRBJ2-2; D possibly corresponds to TRBD2 (7 bases). Germline V gives CDR1 MNHEY, CDR2 SVGAGI. This CDR3 is built from 15 residues. Trimming removed 1 base at V and 7 bases at J, with 13 bases between. The CDR3 coding sequence is TGTGCCAGCAGTTACTTGGGCGGGGGCCGCGGGGAGCTGTTTTTT. Its protein product is CASSYLGGGRGELFF.

CDR3 residues: CASSLYGALDYGYTF. The CDR3 coding sequence is TGTGCCAGCAGTTTATATGGGGCCCTTGACTATGGCTACACCTTC. The rearrangement links TRBV27 to TRBJ1-2; D might be TRBD1 (5 bases). Trimming pared 1 base from V and 3 bases from J, leaving 12 bases between. CDR3 size: 15 residues. Germline CDR1 MNHEY, CDR2 SMNVEV (reference sequence).

This clone appeared a single time. The chain links TRBV2 to TRBJ2-7; no clear D gene. The CDR3 sequence is 13 residues long. V lost 2 bases, J lost 6 bases, and 11 bases lay in between. CDR1 is SNHLY, CDR2 FYNNEI, per germline. The CDR3 region is CASSEQELIEQYF. The CDR3 nucleotides read TGTGCCAGCAGTGAACAGGAACTGATCGAGCAGTACTTC.

This rearrangement joins TRBV11-2 to TRBJ2-7, with 7 bases identical to TRBD1. Germline V gene lookup returns CDR1 SGHAT and CDR2 FQNNGV. The CDR3 sequence is 15 residues long. V was pared by 4 bases and J by 0 bases, with 6 bases of the junction left unmatched. In DNA form, the CDR3 reads TGTGCCAGCAGCTCCCGACAGGGTCCCTCCTACGAGCAGTACTTC. It specifies CASSSRQGPSYEQYF.

This clone was observed once. This rearrangement joins TRBV28 to TRBJ2-7; 9 nucleotides line up with TRBD1. The V gene end was trimmed by 10 bases and the J gene end by 1 base; junction bases not matched to a gene: 2. Germline CDR1 reads MDHEN; CDR2 reads SYDVKM. This CDR3 is 12 amino acids long. The CDR3 spells CAMGTGSYEQYF. The CDR3 DNA is TGTGCCATGGGGACAGGGTCCTACGAGCAGTACTTC.

The chain joins TRBV18 to TRBJ1-4; TRBD1 matches at 9 bases. The CDR3 has 14 residues. The junction had 6 bases not matched to a gene; V was cut back by 6 bases and J by 7 bases. Germline V gives CDR1 KGHSH, CDR2 LQKENI. The CDR3 sequence: CASSPQTGGEKLFF. CDR3 nucleotide sequence: TGTGCCAGCTCGCCTCAGACAGGGGGTGAAAAACTGTTTTTT.

This clone was seen more than once but under ten times. The V and J genes are TRBV9 and TRBJ1-5; D is perhaps TRBD1 (5 bases). CDR1 and CDR2 (germline): SGDLS, YYNGEE. The CDR3 is made up of 15 amino acids. V dropped 2 bases and J dropped 2 bases, with 11 bases sitting between them. The CDR3 nucleotides read TGTGCCAGCAGCGTGTCCGGGGGAGGCAATCAGCCCCAGCATTTT. Amino acids: CASSVSGGGNQPQHF.

The chain has TRBV18 and TRBJ2-1; TRBD1 matches at 8 bases. Per the germline V gene, CDR1 is KGHSH and CDR2 is LQKENI. The V gene end was trimmed by 7 bases and the J gene end by 2 bases; junction bases not matched to a gene: 7. CDR3 length: 15 residues. CDR3 coding DNA: TGTGCCAGCTTAACAGGGGGTTCCCCCTACAATGAGCAGTTCTTC. Residues: CASLTGGSPYNEQFF.

The chain couples TRBV4-1 to TRBJ2-3, with 7 bases that match TRBD2. The CDR3 sequence is 16 residues long. The germline gives CDR1 MGHRA, CDR2 YSYEKL. Trimming removed 4 bases from V and 2 bases from J; junction bases left unmatched: 9. CDR3 sequence reads: CASSLLTGGLTDTQYF. In DNA form, the CDR3 reads TGCGCCAGCAGCCTCCTAACGGGGGGACTCACAGATACGCAGTATTTT.

The J gene is TRBJ2-3, the V gene TRBV5-4, with a weak D call TRBD2 (5 bases). CDR1 and CDR2 from the germline V gene are SGHNT and YYREEE (reference sequence). Trimming shortened V by 3 bases and J by 6 bases, and 17 bases separated the two germline ends. This CDR3 has 15 amino acids. CDR3 in amino acids: CASSWSLGGADTQYF. The CDR3 DNA sequence: TGTGCCAGCAGCTGGTCCCTAGGAGGTGCGGATACGCAGTATTTT.

The chain carries TRBV29-1 and TRBJ1-1; 9 bases align to TRBD1. Trimming removed 3 bases from V and 4 bases from J; junction bases left unmatched: 12. The CDR3 has 16 residues. The germline gives CDR1 SQVTM, CDR2 ANQGSEA. CDR3 sequence: CSVEGGQGGFSTEAFF. The CDR3 region has the DNA TGCAGCGTTGAGGGGGGACAGGGAGGTTTCAGCACTGAAGCTTTCTTT.

The rearrangement joins TRBV9 to TRBJ2-5; D is perhaps TRBD2 (6 bases). The CDR3 covers 14 residues. Germline CDR1 is SGDLS and CDR2 is YYNGEE. V was trimmed by 0 bases and J by 2 bases, leaving 8 bases between them. CDR3 sequence: CASSVGGVQETQYF. The CDR3 region has the DNA TGTGCCAGCAGCGTAGGGGGGGTTCAAGAGACCCAGTACTTC.

This chain connects TRBV19 to TRBJ1-5; D might be TRBD1 (6 bases). CDR3 size: 14 residues. The V and J ends lost 3 bases and 3 bases respectively, with 9 bases between them. Germline values: CDR1 LNHDA, CDR2 SQIVND (reference sequence). The CDR3 protein is CASSIQGNNQPQHF. DNA of the CDR3: TGTGCCAGTAGTATTCAGGGGAACAATCAGCCCCAGCATTTT.